A selection of T cell receptor beta chains follows, all from one sample in a study of T cell responses to AZD1222 COVID-19 vaccine. The repertoire was sequenced with immunoSEQ multiplex PCR; TCRdb's copy has only in-frame clones and lacks some. The table has tens of thousands of clones, 70% to 90% seen once. The sample consisted of peripheral blood, taken 28 days after the second AZD1222 dose. The receptors stem from an adult who received the AZD1222 COVID-19 vaccine. Both conserved end residues are part of each CDR3. A D gene is named only where the DNA matches it firmly. Expanded clones are given a class, and other clones once, few, many or no size at all.

j_gene	v_gene	d_gene	abundance	CDR3aa	CDR3nt
TRBJ2-7	TRBV5-3	.	.	CARSYEQYF	TGTGCCAGAAGCTACGAGCAGTACTTC
TRBJ2-5	TRBV11-2	.	.	CASSLVYIETQYF	TGTGCCAGCAGCTTAGTGTATATAGAGACCCAGTACTTC
TRBJ1-1	TRBV9	.	once	CASSPDLQRNTEAFF	TGTGCCAGCAGCCCCGACTTACAGAGAAACACTGAAGCTTTCTTT
TRBJ1-5	TRBV2	.	.	CASKDGGSNQPQHF	TGTGCCAGCAAAGACGGAGGTAGCAATCAGCCCCAGCATTTT
TRBJ1-5	TRBV7-9	.	once	CASSLVGDPRQQPQHF	TGTGCCAGCAGCTTAGTAGGGGACCCTCGTCAACAGCCCCAGCATTTT
TRBJ1-1	TRBV14	.	.	CASSQDFGPGTEAFF	TGTGCCAGCAGCCAAGATTTTGGGCCGGGCACTGAAGCTTTCTTT
TRBJ1-2	TRBV28	TRBD1	.	CASSFLWRLGQGGGYTF	TGTGCCAGCAGTTTTTTGTGGCGATTGGGACAGGGGGGTGGCTACACCTTC
TRBJ2-7	TRBV18	TRBD1	once	CASSQGTGKSNEQYF	TGTGCCAGCTCGCAAGGGACAGGGAAGTCCAACGAGCAGTACTTC
TRBJ2-7	TRBV7-6	.	.	CASSLDPQTYEQYF	TGTGCCAGCAGCTTAGATCCGCAGACGTACGAGCAGTACTTC
TRBJ2-2	TRBV2	.	once	CASRQTNTGELFF	TGTGCCAGCAGGCAGACGAACACCGGGGAGCTGTTTTTT
TRBJ1-1	TRBV19	.	.	CASGGQNTEAFF	TGTGCCAGCGGCGGGCAGAACACTGAAGCTTTCTTT
TRBJ1-1	TRBV6-5	.	.	CASSLYSVMNTEAFF	TGTGCCAGCAGTCTATACTCGGTTATGAACACTGAAGCTTTCTTT
TRBJ1-4	TRBV5-8	.	.	CASSATGRGSEKLFF	TGTGCCAGCAGCGCGACGGGGAGGGGATCTGAAAAACTGTTTTTT
TRBJ1-6	TRBV28	.	.	CASTRMINSPLHF	TGTGCCAGCACGAGGATGATTAATTCACCCCTCCACTTT
TRBJ1-6	TRBV5-1	TRBD1	.	CASSTGQYNSPLHF	TGCGCCAGCAGCACGGGACAGTATAATTCACCCCTCCACTTT
TRBJ1-1	TRBV28	TRBD1	.	CASSGQGGAFF	TGTGCCAGCAGTGGACAGGGAGGAGCTTTCTTT
TRBJ1-1	TRBV11-2	.	.	CASSLAPGGAEAFF	TGTGCCAGCAGCTTAGCCCCAGGCGGGGCTGAAGCTTTCTTT
TRBJ1-1	TRBV3-1/TRBV3-2	.	.	CASSHLGVYYTEAFF	TGTGCCAGCAGCCATCTAGGGGTTTATTACACTGAAGCTTTCTTT
TRBJ1-4	TRBV18	.	.	CASSPPHGSGNEKLFF	TGTGCCAGCTCACCACCCCACGGGAGTGGTAATGAAAAACTGTTTTTT
TRBJ2-5	TRBV25-1	TRBD1	.	CASSATGGRETQYF	TGTGCCAGCAGCGCGACAGGGGGCCGGGAGACCCAGTACTTC
TRBJ1-1	TRBV9	TRBD1	.	CASSLGQLTEAFF	TGTGCCAGCAGCCTGGGACAGCTGACTGAAGCTTTCTTT
TRBJ1-2	TRBV3-1/TRBV3-2	.	.	CASSQDTHGGYTF	TGTGCCAGCAGCCAAGATACCCACGGGGGCTACACCTTC
TRBJ2-2	TRBV12-3/TRBV12-4	.	.	CASSFPFTGELFF	TGTGCCAGCAGTTTCCCGTTCACCGGGGAGCTGTTTTTT
TRBJ2-7	TRBV27	TRBD1	.	CASRSSGTGHYEQYF	TGTGCCAGCAGATCTTCCGGGACAGGGCACTACGAGCAGTACTTC
TRBJ1-5	TRBV6-2/TRBV6-3	.	.	CASSPQVEGNQPQHF	TGTGCCAGCAGTCCCCAGGTGGAGGGCAATCAGCCCCAGCATTTT
TRBJ1-1	TRBV6-2/TRBV6-3	.	once	CASSPTTNTEAFF	TGTGCCAGCAGTCCCACCACGAACACTGAAGCTTTCTTT
TRBJ2-5	TRBV5-1	.	.	CASSLFLKQETQYF	TGCGCCAGCAGCTTGTTCTTAAAACAAGAGACCCAGTACTTC
TRBJ1-2	TRBV6-5	.	.	CASSYGTPNYGYTF	TGTGCCAGCAGTTACGGGACACCAAACTATGGCTACACCTTC
TRBJ2-3	TRBV5-1	.	.	CASSLGGFTDTQYF	TGCGCCAGCAGCTTGGGGGGCTTCACAGATACGCAGTATTTT
TRBJ1-1	TRBV20-1	.	once	CSASAPANTEAFF	TGCAGTGCTAGTGCTCCGGCGAACACTGAAGCTTTCTTT
TRBJ2-3	TRBV11-2	.	.	CASSRVAGSATDTQYF	TGTGCCAGCAGCCGGGTTGCGGGGAGTGCCACAGATACGCAGTATTTT
TRBJ2-1	TRBV27	TRBD2	.	CASSFAGRGEQFF	TGTGCCAGCAGTTTCGCAGGGAGGGGTGAGCAGTTCTTC
TRBJ1-6	TRBV27	TRBD1	.	CASSRIYRGNSPLHF	TGTGCCAGCAGTCGTATCTACAGGGGTAATTCACCCCTCCACTTT
TRBJ1-1	TRBV11-1	.	once	CASSLAGRGNTEAFF	TGTGCCAGCAGCTTAGCGGGCAGAGGGAACACTGAAGCTTTCTTT